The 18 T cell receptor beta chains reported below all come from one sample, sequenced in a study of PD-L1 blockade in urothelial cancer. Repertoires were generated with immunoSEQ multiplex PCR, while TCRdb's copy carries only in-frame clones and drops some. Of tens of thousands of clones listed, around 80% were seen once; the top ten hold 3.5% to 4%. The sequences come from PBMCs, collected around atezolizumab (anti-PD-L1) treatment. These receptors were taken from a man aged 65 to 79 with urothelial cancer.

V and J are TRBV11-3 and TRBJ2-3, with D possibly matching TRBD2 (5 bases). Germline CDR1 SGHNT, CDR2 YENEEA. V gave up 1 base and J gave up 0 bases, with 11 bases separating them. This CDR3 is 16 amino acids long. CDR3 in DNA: TGTGCCAGCAGCTTAGGAGGGAGTCTTAGCACAGATACGCAGTATTTT. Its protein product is CASSLGGSLSTDTQYF.

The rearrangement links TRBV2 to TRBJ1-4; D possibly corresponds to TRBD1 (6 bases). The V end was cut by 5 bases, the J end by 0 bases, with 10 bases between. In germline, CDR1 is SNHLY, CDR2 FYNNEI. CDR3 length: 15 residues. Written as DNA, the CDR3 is TGTGCCAGCAGTTCCAAGGGGGCAACTAATGAAAAACTGTTTTTT. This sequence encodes CASSSKGATNEKLFF.

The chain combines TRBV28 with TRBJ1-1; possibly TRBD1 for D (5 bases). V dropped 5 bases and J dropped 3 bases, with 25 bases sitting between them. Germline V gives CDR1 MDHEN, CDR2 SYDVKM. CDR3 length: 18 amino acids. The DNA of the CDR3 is TGTGCCAGCAGTCCCCATCTCGGGAGGCAGGGAGGGGACACTGAAGCTTTCTTT. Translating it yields CASSPHLGRQGGDTEAFF.

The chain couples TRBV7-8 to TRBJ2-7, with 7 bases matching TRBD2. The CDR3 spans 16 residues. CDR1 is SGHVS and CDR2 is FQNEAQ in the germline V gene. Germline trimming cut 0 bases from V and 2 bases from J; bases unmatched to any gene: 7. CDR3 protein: CASSLAFRGGTYEQYF. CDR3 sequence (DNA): TGTGCCAGCAGCTTAGCGTTCCGGGGAGGGACCTACGAGCAGTACTTC.

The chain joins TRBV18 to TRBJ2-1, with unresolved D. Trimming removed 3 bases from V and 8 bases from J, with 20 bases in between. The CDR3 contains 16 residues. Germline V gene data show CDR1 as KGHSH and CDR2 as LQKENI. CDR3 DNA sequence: TGTGCCAGCTCACCCCGAACCGGGTCCCGAGGAGATGAGCAGTTCTTC. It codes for CASSPRTGSRGDEQFF.

The CDR3 nucleotides are TGTGCCAGCAGCTTAGGGGAGGACGGGGAGCTGTTTTTT. It yields the protein CASSLGEDGELFF. The chain couples TRBV11-3 to TRBJ2-2; maybe TRBD2 (6 bases). V was shortened by 1 base and J by 7 bases, with 7 bases between the two germline ends. The germline V gene encodes CDR1 SGHNT and CDR2 YENEEA. The CDR3 totals 13 residues. The full variable domain, completed using reference TRBV11-3 and TRBJ2-2, is EAGVVQSPRYKIIEKKQPVAFWCNPISGHNTLYWYLQNLGQGPELLIRYENEEAVDDSQLPKDRFSAERLKGVDSTLKIQPAELGDSAVYLCASSLGEDGELFFGEGSRLTVL.

CDR3 nucleotide sequence: TGTGCCAGCAGCGTAGCCAGAAGAGCGGATACGCAGTATTTT. This encodes CASSVARRADTQYF. The V and J genes are TRBV9 and TRBJ2-3; D unresolved. With 0 bases removed from V and 6 bases from J, the gap between germline ends came to 11 bases. The CDR3 is made up of 14 amino acids. Germline-derived CDR1 and CDR2 are SGDLS and YYNGEE.

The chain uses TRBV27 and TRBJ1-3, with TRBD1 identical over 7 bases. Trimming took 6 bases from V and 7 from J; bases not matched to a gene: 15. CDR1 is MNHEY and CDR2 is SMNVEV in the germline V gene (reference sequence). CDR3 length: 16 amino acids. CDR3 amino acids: CASSPGRGRPGNTIYF. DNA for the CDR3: TGTGCCAGCAGCCCAGGAAGGGGGCGACCAGGGAACACCATATATTTT.

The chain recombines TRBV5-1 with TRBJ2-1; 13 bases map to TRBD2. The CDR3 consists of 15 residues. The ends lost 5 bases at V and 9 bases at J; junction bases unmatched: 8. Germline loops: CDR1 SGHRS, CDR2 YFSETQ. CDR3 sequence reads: CASRPTSGGAGEQFF. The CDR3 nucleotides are TGCGCCAGCAGACCAACTAGCGGGGGGGCCGGTGAGCAGTTCTTC. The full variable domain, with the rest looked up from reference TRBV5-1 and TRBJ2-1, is KAGVTQTPRYLIKTRGQQVTLSCSPISGHRSVSWYQQTPGQGLQFLFEYFSETQRNKGNFPGRFSGRQFSNSRSEMNVSTLELGDSALYLCASRPTSGGAGEQFFGPGTRLTVL.

CDR3: CASSLDRVASYEQYF. CDR3 nucleotide sequence: TGTGCCAGCAGCCTCGACAGGGTGGCCTCCTACGAGCAGTACTTC. The chain recombines TRBV2 with TRBJ2-7; 7 bases match TRBD1. The V segment lost 6 bases and the J segment 0 bases; nucleotides outside the gene matches: 8. The CDR3 loop spans 15 amino acids. Germline-derived CDR1 and CDR2 are SNHLY and FYNNEI.

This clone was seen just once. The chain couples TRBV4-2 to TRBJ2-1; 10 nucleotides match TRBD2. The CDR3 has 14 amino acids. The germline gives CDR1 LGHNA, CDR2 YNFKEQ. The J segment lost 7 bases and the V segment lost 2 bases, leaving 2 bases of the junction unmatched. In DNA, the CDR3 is TGTGCCAGCAGCCAAAGGACTAGCGGAAATGAGCAGTTCTTC. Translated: CASSQRTSGNEQFF.

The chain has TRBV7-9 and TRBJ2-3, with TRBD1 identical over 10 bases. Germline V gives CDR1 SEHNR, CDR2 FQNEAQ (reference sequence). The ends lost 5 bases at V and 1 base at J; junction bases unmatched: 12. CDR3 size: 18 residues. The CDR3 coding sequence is TGTGCCAGCAGCCCAGGGGACAGGGGCCGTACTGGCACAGATACGCAGTATTTT. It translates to CASSPGDRGRTGTDTQYF.

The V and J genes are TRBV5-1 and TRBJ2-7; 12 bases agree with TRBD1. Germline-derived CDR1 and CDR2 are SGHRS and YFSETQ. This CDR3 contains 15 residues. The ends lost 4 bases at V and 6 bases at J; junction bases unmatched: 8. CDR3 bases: TGCGCCAGCAGCCGGACGGGGACAGGGGGCGGCGAGCAGTACTTC. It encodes CASSRTGTGGGEQYF.

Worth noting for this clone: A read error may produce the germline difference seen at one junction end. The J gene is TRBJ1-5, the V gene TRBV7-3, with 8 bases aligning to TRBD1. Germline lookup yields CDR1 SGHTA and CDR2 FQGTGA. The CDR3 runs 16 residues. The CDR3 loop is CASSLTPGQGNQPQHF. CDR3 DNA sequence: TGTGCCAGCAGCCTAACACCGGGACAGGGCAATCAGCCCCAGCATTTT.

CDR3: CASSPPGGNQPQHF. CDR3 nucleotide sequence: TGTGCCAGCAGCCCCCCGGGAGGCAATCAGCCCCAGCATTTT. The rearrangement links TRBV7-2 to TRBJ1-5; no firm D call. Trimming stripped 5 bases from V and 2 bases from J, with 10 bases between. The CDR3 runs to 14 residues. Germline CDR1 is SGHTA and CDR2 is FQGNSA.

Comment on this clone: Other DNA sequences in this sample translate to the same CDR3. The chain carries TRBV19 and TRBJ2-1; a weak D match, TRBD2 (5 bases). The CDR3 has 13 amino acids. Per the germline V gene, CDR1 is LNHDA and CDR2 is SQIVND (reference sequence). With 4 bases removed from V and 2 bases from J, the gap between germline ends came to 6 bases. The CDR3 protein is CASSTGTYNEQFF. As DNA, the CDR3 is TGTGCCAGTAGTACGGGGACCTACAATGAGCAGTTCTTC.

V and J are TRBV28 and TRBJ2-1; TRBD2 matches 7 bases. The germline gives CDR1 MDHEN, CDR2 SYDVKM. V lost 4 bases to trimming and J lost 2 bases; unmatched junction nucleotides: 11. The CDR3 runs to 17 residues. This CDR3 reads CASSYMVMGGPYNEQFF. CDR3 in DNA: TGTGCCAGCAGTTATATGGTTATGGGAGGGCCCTACAATGAGCAGTTCTTC.

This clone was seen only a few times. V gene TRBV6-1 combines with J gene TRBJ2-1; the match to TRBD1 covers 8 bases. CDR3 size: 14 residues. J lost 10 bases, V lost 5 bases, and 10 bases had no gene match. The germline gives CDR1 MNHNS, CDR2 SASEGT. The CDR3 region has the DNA TGTGCCAGCAGTTTTGGACAGGGACTTAGGGAGCAGTTCTTC. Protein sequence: CASSFGQGLREQFF.